This T cell receptor beta chain derives from a study of tumor-infiltrating lymphocytes in primary liver carcinoma (dated by TCRdb to between 2016 and 2019). Background for the entire study: Of the five patients, three men and two women aged 30 to 69 years, four had hepatocellular carcinoma and one had combined HCC and intrahepatic cholangiocarcinoma. Each sample produced about 3.5 to 8 million productive TCRbeta reads, and read depth showed no significant difference between tissue types. The tumors of the five patients were staged as T1-T3 N0M0, with maximum diameters ranging from about 4 to 10 cm. TCRbeta repertoire sequencing, expression microarrays and whole-exome sequencing were combined in the study across five regions of each liver tumor, with adjacent normal tissue and blood also included. Technical replicate repertoires showed high reproducibility, with mean shared-clone rates around 0.9 and correlation coefficients above 0.95. A total of 35 or so specimens from 5 patients went through TCRbeta repertoire sequencing, namely 25 tumor regions, 5 adjacent noncancerous liver tissues and 5 peripheral blood samples. To link TCRbeta repertoire diversity to the local molecular phenotype, the 25 to 30 tumor region samples were profiled with Agilent mRNA microarrays.

This clonotype was counted a few times. The antigen it binds to is not known. A read error may be the cause here, since a much bigger clone is one base away. Without any cell sorting, total RNA and DNA were extracted together from 20-30 mg of bulk tissue using the AllPrep DNA/RNA mini kit. Surgical resection was performed in China between 2015 and early 2016 on about 5 patients with histopathologically diagnosed primary liver carcinoma. At the time of sampling, the patients had chronic HBV infection and had not received any treatment. Each tumor was sampled at five spatially separated regions: the tumor centre plus the superior, inferior, left-lateral and right-lateral poles. According to histology, viable tumor cells made up more than 90% of every tumor sample. Each fresh piece of tumor and adjacent tissue was cut in two, with one half stored in RNAlater at -80 degrees C and the other half sent for histology.

TCRbeta-specific cDNA was reverse-transcribed from 500 ng total RNA using a constant-region primer and ProtoScript II reverse transcriptase. Construction of the TCRbeta libraries relied on three nested rounds of multiplex PCR, following a slightly modified ARM-PCR procedure. The first two PCR rounds used multiplex TRBV1-TRBV30 forward primers with a Cbeta reverse primer, each for about 10 cycles. Sample barcodes and Illumina adapters were attached in a final 25-cycle PCR using Deep VentR polymerase. Amplicons of 200-500 bp were gel-purified with a QIAquick gel extraction kit before sequencing. TCRbeta amplicons were sequenced on an Illumina HiSeq 2500 with 250-bp paired-end reads. Processing in the source paper ran as follows. To recover full CDR3 sequences, reads were quality-trimmed using Trimmomatic v0.33 and paired reads were then merged using FLASH v1.2.11. V, D and J germline segments were assigned to the rearranged TCRbeta sequences by MiGEC v1.2.1b. Clonotype statistics, along with Shannon-Wiener diversity indices, were calculated using VDJtools v1.0.0. Except for diversity analysis, only each sample's 250 most abundant clonotypes were used in subsequent analyses to reduce sampling bias. TCRdb reran the public reads through fastp at Q25 and MiXCR, keeping productive beta chains. Rows with one shared CDR3 protein collapse into an entry with the most common genes and DNA. The V and J calls reflect TCRdb's pipeline rather than the authors' work. The sample records around 100,000 distinct CDR3 sequences, around 63% of which are singletons. Of the sample, 9% to 10% is held by the ten largest clones.

Including cysteine and phenylalanine, the CDR3 has 14 amino acids. The read is trimmed to its CDR3 DNA, 42 bases read in frame from base 1. The germline V gene gives CDR1 as MDHEN and CDR2 as SYDVKM. What the research found in general, with its limitations: Since the samples were bulk and unsorted, there was no way to compare CD4+ and CD8+ T cell repertoires. Because only the TCR beta chain was sequenced and unpaired alpha chains were not captured, true repertoire diversity is likely underestimated. Only a few patients were included in the study, and the authors note that the findings should be validated in a larger study. Compared with blood, tumors had a significantly larger share of the repertoire taken up by the top 250 clones (p = 0.039). Consistent with antigen-driven expansion, pairs of tumor regions showed higher repertoire overlap (mean roughly 35%) than either tumor-adjacent pairs (approximately 17%) or tumor-blood pairs (about 14%). Only about 7.5-25% of top clones were present in all five regions of a tumor, suggesting spatial heterogeneity of tumor-infiltrating T cells.

The TCR was taken from a woman aged 60-70 years with primary liver carcinoma and hepatitis B virus infection. The sample comprised liver tumor tissue from sampling region 5. The label giving this sample's cell subset or site can be read as: tumor region T5, tumor centre. This sequence uses TRBV28 and TRBJ1-6; 8 of the junction bases match TRBD1. The nucleotides are TGTGCCAGCAGCTCAGGACAGGGAAATTCACCCCCCCACTTT. Its protein is CASSSGQGNSPPHF.